This TCR beta chain was captured in a study of OX40 agonist ivuxolimab in advanced cancers. Turning to the study itself: Cancers in dose escalation were hepatocellular, melanoma, renal cell and head and neck.

Using immunoSEQ multiplex PCR, the repertoire was profiled, and TCRdb retains in-frame clones only, with some absent. This repertoire shows 100,000 to 120,000 clones, approximately 90% found once; its top ten account for 0.27%. Germline values: CDR1 SGHRS, CDR2 YFSETQ. V was shortened by 7 bases and J by 4 bases, with 9 bases between the two germline ends. The CDR3 length is 12 residues. The sequence was collected from an adult with an advanced solid tumor such as melanoma, head and neck, liver or kidney cancer. The specimen was CD4+ or CD8+ T cells sorted from blood, collected in a trial of the OX40 agonist ivuxolimab. V gene TRBV5-1 combines with J gene TRBJ1-3; D is uncertain. The CDR3, as DNA: TGCGCCAGCCGGGGAATCGGAAACACCATATATTTT. Translating it yields CASRGIGNTIYF.